Below are 4 T cell receptor beta chains sequenced from a single sample in a study of CD8 T cell repertoires and HIV-1 epitope variants. Produced via immunoSEQ multiplex PCR; TCRdb's table is partial and in-frame only. The sample carries fewer than 7,500 clones, 65% to 70% recorded once. These receptors have no known antigen. The sample consisted of cultured CD8+ T cells derived from PBMCs. These receptors were obtained from a male donor with HIV.

This clone was seen only a few times. The chain has TRBV7-8 and TRBJ2-1; 12 bases align to TRBD2. The germline gives CDR1 SGHVS, CDR2 FQNEAQ. V lost 3 bases, J lost 5 bases, and 2 bases stayed unmatched. The CDR3 covers 15 residues. CDR3 loop: CASSFRLAGDNEQFF. The CDR3 DNA sequence: TGTGCCAGCAGCTTTAGACTAGCGGGGGACAATGAGCAGTTCTTC.

This clone occurred a few times. The rearrangement joins TRBV2 to TRBJ1-1; D is unresolved. This CDR3 is 12 amino acids long. Germline loops: CDR1 SNHLY, CDR2 FYNNEI. Trimming took off 4 bases at V and 8 bases at J, with 11 bases between the two ends. The CDR3 coding sequence is TGTGCCAGCAGTGGGCTACACCCCGAAGCTTTCTTT. This gives the protein CASSGLHPEAFF. Filled out from reference TRBV2 and TRBJ1-1, the complete variable domain reads EPEVTQTPSHQVTQMGQEVILRCVPISNHLYFYWYRQILGQKVEFLVSFYNNEISEKSEIFDDQFSVERPDGSNFTLKIRSTKLEDSAMYFCASSGLHPEAFFGQGTRLTVV.

This clone was seen only a few times. The V and J genes are TRBV7-9 and TRBJ2-2; D is unclear. Germline V gene lookup returns CDR1 SEHNR and CDR2 FQNEAQ (reference sequence). Trimming removed 11 bases from V and 2 bases from J, with 9 bases in between. CDR3 length equals 12 residues. CDR3 in DNA: TGTGCCGGGCGGATTAACACCGGGGAGCTGTTTTTT. This translates into CAGRINTGELFF.

This chain uses TRBV6-6 with TRBJ1-3; maybe TRBD1 (5 bases). V was pared by 5 bases and J by 7 bases, with 15 bases between. The CDR3 runs to 14 residues. Germline V lookup: CDR1 MNHNY, CDR2 SVGAGI (reference sequence). CDR3 DNA sequence: TGTGCCAGCAGTGGGACCGCTCACGAGAACACCATATATTTT. Translation: CASSGTAHENTIYF.